This entry concerns a single T cell receptor beta chain. Its antigen is undetermined. The time point: pre-sensitization, week 0. Treatment: therapeutic diphenylcyclopropenone sensitization with weekly scalp DPC. Those who donated were patients with alopecia, 18 to 70 years of age, and suitable for DPC. It was from unfractionated whole blood that total RNA was extracted. This record belongs to a study of human T cells and chemical hapten exposure. Points from the study as a whole: TCRs at a frequency above 1 in 1000 stayed unchanged with DPC sensitization. Patch test score rose with PT1 expanded TCRs, significant at 8, 16, 32, not 4.

TCRdb reanalysed the RACE reads using MiXCR and keeps one entry per CDR3 protein. The profile shows under 200,000 distinct CDR3 sequences, just under 30% of them singletons. This CDR3 spans 13 amino acids. V lost 5 bases and J lost 5, with 12 bases in between. Germline CDR1 SGHTA, CDR2 FQGTGA. Here the sequenced sample was whole blood, taken in connection with sensitization to the hapten diphenylcyclopropenone (DPC). The chain is built from TRBV7-3 and TRBJ1-1, with D possibly being TRBD1 (5 bases). The receptor was derived from a young woman with alopecia areata. Some clones in this sample may be carry-over from other donors' samples. The CDR3 bases are TGTGCCAGCAGCCGGGACTCCGGGACTGAAGCTTTCTTT. Amino acid sequence: CASSRDSGTEAFF. Complete variable domain (other parts from reference TRBV7-3 and TRBJ1-1): GAGVSQTPSNKVTEKGKYVELRCDPISGHTALYWYRQSLGQGPEFLIYFQGTGAADDSGLPNDRFFAVRPEGSVSTLKIQRTERGDSAVYLCASSRDSGTEAFFGQGTRLTVV.